This T cell receptor beta chain was recovered during a study of blood T cell repertoires in COVID-19. Turning to the study itself: Sample material is recorded as cDNA or gDNA derived from T cells, B-cell-depleted T cells, or PBMCs.

This clone was found once. CDR3 length equals 13 residues. The junction had 3 bases not matched to a gene; V was cut back by 4 bases and J by 3 bases. Germline-derived CDR1 and CDR2 are SGHRS and YFSETQ. In the study's own analysis: Reference gene primer amplification gave nucleated cell count estimates. Sequencing was performed with immunoSEQ multiplex PCR; in TCRdb, only in-frame clones are kept and a portion is missing. That table furnishes V, J and clone size, whereas the DNA furnished D and trimming. Of approximately 170,000 clones listed, 80% to 90% are singletons. The sequence came from a man aged 50-59 years with active or convalescent COVID-19. The V call is TRBV5-1, the J call TRBJ1-1; 7 bases are shared with TRBD1. Sequenced material: peripheral blood. In DNA form, the CDR3 reads TGCGCCAGCAGCCAGGACAGGCACACTGAAGCTTTCTTT. Translation gives CASSQDRHTEAFF.